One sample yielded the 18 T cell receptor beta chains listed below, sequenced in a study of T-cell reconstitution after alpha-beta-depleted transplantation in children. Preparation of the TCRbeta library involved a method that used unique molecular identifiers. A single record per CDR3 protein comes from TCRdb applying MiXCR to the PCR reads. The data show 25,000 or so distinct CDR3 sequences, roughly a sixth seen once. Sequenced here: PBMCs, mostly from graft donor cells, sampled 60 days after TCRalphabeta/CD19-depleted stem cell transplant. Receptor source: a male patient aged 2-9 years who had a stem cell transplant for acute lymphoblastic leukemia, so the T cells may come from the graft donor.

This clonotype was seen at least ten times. The CDR3 here is CASSLYRPSTDTQYF. The CDR3 bases are TGCGCCAGCAGCCTCTACAGGCCTAGCACAGATACGCAGTATTTT. The chain joins TRBV5-1 to TRBJ2-3; tentative D call: TRBD1 (5 bases). CDR1 and CDR2 (germline): SGHRS, YFSETQ. Trimming cost V 4 bases and J 0 bases, with 12 bases left between them. CDR3 length: 15 amino acids.

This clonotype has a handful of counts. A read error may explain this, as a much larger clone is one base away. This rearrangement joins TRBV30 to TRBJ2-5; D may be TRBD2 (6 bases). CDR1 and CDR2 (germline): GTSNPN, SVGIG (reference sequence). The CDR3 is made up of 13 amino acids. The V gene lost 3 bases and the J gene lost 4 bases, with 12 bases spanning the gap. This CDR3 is CAWRVLGGETQYF. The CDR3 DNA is TGTGCCTGGAGAGTATTGGGAGGAGAGACCCAGTACTTC.

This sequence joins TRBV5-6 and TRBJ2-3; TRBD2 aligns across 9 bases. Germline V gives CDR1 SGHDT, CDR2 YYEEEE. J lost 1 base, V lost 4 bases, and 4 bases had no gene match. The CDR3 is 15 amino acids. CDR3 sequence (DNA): TGTGCCAGCAGCATACCTAGCGGGGGCACAGATACGCAGTATTTT. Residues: CASSIPSGGTDTQYF.

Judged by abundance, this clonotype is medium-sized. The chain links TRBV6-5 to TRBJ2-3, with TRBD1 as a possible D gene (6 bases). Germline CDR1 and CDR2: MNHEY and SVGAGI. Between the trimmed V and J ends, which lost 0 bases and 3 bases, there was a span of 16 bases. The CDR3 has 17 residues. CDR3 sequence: CASSYSSTGPPTDTQYF. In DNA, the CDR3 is TGTGCCAGCAGTTACTCCTCGACAGGTCCCCCAACAGATACGCAGTATTTT.

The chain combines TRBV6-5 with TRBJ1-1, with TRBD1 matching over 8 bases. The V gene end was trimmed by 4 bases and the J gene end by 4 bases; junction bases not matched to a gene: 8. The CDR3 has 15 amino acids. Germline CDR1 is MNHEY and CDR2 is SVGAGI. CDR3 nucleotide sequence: TGTGCCAGCAGTTTCGGGACAGGATGGAGCACTGAAGCTTTCTTT. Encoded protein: CASSFGTGWSTEAFF.

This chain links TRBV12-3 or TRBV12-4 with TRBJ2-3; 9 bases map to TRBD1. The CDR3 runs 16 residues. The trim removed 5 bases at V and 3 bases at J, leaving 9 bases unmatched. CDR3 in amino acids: CASSQLPGQGTDTQYF. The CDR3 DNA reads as TGTGCCAGCAGTCAGCTACCGGGACAGGGAACAGATACGCAGTATTTT.

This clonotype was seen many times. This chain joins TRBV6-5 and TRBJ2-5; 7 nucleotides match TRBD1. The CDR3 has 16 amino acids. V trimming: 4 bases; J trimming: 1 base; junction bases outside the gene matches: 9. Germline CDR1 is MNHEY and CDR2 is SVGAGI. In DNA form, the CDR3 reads TGTGCCAGCAGTTTACAGGGGCACGGGATCCAAGAGACCCAGTACTTC. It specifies CASSLQGHGIQETQYF.

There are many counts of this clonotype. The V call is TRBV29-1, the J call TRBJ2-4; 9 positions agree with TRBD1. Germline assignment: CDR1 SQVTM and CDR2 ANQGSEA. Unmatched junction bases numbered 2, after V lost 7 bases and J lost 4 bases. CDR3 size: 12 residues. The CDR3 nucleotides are TGCAGCGGGGGACAGGGAAAAAACATTCAGTACTTC. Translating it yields CSGGQGKNIQYF.

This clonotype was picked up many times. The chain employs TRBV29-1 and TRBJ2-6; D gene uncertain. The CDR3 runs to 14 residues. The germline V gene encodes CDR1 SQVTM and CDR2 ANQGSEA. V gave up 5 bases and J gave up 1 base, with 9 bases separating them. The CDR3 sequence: CSVRSPSGANVLTF. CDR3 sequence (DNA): TGCAGCGTTCGCTCCCCGTCTGGGGCCAACGTCCTGACTTTC.

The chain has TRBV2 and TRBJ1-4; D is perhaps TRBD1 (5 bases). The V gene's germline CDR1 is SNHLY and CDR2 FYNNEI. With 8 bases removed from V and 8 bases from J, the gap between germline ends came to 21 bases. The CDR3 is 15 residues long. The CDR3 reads CASSRSGERGEKLFF. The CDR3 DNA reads TGTGCCAGCTCGAGGTCCGGGGAACGGGGGGAAAAACTGTTTTTT.

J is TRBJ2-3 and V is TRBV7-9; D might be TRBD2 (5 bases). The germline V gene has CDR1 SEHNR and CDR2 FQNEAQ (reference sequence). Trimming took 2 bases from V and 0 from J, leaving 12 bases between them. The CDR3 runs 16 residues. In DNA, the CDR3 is TGTGCCAGCAGCTTATCTGGAGGCCGGAGCACAGATACGCAGTATTTT. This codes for CASSLSGGRSTDTQYF.

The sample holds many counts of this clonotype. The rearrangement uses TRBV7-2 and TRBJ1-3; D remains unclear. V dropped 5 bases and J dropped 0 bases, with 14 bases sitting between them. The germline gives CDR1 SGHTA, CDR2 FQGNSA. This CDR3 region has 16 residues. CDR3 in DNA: TGTGCCAGCAGCACTAACCCGGGATCCTCTGGAAACACCATATATTTT. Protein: CASSTNPGSSGNTIYF. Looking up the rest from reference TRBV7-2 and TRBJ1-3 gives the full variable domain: GAGVSQSPSNKVTEKGKDVELRCDPISGHTALYWYRQSLGQGLEFLIYFQGNSAPDKSGLPSDRFSAERTGGSVSTLTIQRTQQEDSAVYLCASSTNPGSSGNTIYFGEGSWLTVV.

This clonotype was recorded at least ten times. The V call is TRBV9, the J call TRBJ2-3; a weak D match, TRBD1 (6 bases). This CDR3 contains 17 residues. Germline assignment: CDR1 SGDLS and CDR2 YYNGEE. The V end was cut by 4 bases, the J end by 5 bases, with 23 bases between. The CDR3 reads CASSIRGGSRVKDTQYF. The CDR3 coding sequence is TGTGCCAGCAGCATCAGAGGGGGTAGCAGGGTCAAAGATACGCAGTATTTT.

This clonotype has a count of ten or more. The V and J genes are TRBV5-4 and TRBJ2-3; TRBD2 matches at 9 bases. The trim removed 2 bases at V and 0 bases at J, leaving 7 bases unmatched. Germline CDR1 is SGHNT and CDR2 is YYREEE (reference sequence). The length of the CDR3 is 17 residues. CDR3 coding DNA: TGTGCCAGCAGCTTCCCGGCTAGCGGGGTTAGCACAGATACGCAGTATTTT. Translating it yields CASSFPASGVSTDTQYF.

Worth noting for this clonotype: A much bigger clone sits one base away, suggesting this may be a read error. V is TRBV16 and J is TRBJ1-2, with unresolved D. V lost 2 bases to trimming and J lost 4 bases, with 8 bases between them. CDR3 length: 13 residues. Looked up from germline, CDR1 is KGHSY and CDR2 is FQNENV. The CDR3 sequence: CASSQVVGYGYTF. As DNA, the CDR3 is TGTGCCAGCAGCCAAGTGGTGGGCTATGGCTACACCTTC.

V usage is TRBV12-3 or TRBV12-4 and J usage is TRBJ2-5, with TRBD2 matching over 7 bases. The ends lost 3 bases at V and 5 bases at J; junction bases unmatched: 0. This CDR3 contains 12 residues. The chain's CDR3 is CASSFGGETQYF. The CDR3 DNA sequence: TGTGCCAGCAGTTTCGGGGGGGAGACCCAGTACTTC.

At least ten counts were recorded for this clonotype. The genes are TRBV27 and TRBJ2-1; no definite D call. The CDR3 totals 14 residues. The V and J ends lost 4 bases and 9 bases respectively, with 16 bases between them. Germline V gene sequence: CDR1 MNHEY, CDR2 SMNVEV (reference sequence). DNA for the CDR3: TGTGCCAGCAGTTATACCTCCCCGGTTACTGAGCAGTTCTTC. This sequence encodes CASSYTSPVTEQFF.

CDR3 loop: CASTHGTVYTKQYF. The CDR3 DNA follows: TGCGCCAGCACTCACGGGACAGTCTATACCAAGCAGTACTTC. The chain has TRBV5-1 and TRBJ2-7, with 7 nucleotides matching TRBD1. The CDR3 is made up of 14 amino acids. After removal of 6 bases from V and 8 bases from J, the junction contained 14 bases not matched to a gene. CDR1 is SGHRS, CDR2 YFSETQ, per germline.